The rows below give T cell receptor beta chains drawn from one sample of a study of spatial heterogeneity in lung cancer. TCRdb reprocessed the 5' RACE reads via MiXCR and lists one record per CDR3 protein. The sample gives approximately 9,400 distinct CDR3 sequences, 12% of which show up once; approximately 14% is in the top ten. The material sequenced was lung tumor tissue, taken at surgery. The receptors originated from a female donor with early-stage non-small cell lung cancer. Each CDR3 is given with its conserved first and last residue. D genes are given only for firm matches. Where a row states a size, it is once, few, many or the class of an expanded clone; other rows omit it.

j_call clone_size d_call v_call cdr3_nt cdr3_aa
TRBJ1-5 NA NA TRBV23-1 TGCGCCAGCAGTCACCAGGAGCCCCAGCATTTT CASSHQEPQHF
TRBJ2-1 medium-sized TRBD2 TRBV9 TGTGCCAGCAGCGTAGATGGGGCTAGCGGATACAATGAGCAGTTCTTC CASSVDGASGYNEQFF
TRBJ2-7 NA NA TRBV11-2 TGTGCCAGCAGCTTAGAGGTAGCTGGGGAGCAGTACTTC CASSLEVAGEQYF
TRBJ2-1 many NA TRBV6-1 TGTGCCAGCAGTGAAAGCTACAATGAGCAGTTCTTC CASSESYNEQFF
TRBJ1-5 many NA TRBV6-2/TRBV6-3 TGTGCCAGCAGGCTCCCGGAAGGGAGGGGGAATCAGCCCCAGCATTTT CASRLPEGRGNQPQHF
TRBJ1-2 many NA TRBV20-1 TGCAGTGCTAGTATGTTCCAGTATTCTAACTATGGCTACACCTTC CSASMFQYSNYGYTF
TRBJ1-1 many NA TRBV25-1 TGTGCCAGCAGTCGAAATCGGGGGGATCGGAACACTGAAGCTTTCTTT CASSRNRGDRNTEAFF
TRBJ2-3 medium-sized NA TRBV18 TGTGCCAGCTCACCCTACCTCGGGGAAGGCTCCGAGACAGATACGCAGTATTTT CASSPYLGEGSETDTQYF
TRBJ1-5 medium-sized TRBD1 TRBV12-3/TRBV12-4 TGTGCCAGCAGGGGGACAGGCCTAGGGGATCAGCCCCAGCATTTT CASRGTGLGDQPQHF
TRBJ2-7 medium-sized NA TRBV11-2 TGTGCCAGCAGCTTAGATCGAGTGCCAAACTACGAGCAGTACTTC CASSLDRVPNYEQYF